The rows below give T cell receptor beta chains drawn from one sample of a study of shared clonotypes between healthy human individuals. The protocol was immunoSEQ multiplex PCR, while the TCRdb copy is restricted to in-frame clones and leaves out a portion. The profile shows millions of clones, roughly 96% of them singletons. Material for sequencing was naive CD4+ T cells sorted from blood. Source of these receptors: a man in his late teens or twenties in good health. Both conserved end residues are part of each CDR3. D genes are given only for firm matches. Where a row states a size, it is once, few, many or the class of an expanded clone; other rows omit it.

clone_size	d_call	v_call	j_call	cdr3_aa	cdr3_nt
once	.	TRBV7-3	TRBJ1-5	CASSLESGQPQHF	TGTGCCAGCAGCTTAGAGTCAGGTCAGCCCCAGCATTTT
.	.	TRBV28	TRBJ1-6	CASSSTRTDSSYNSPLHF	TGTGCCAGCAGTTCCACTAGGACCGATAGCTCCTATAATTCACCCCTCCACTTT
.	.	TRBV6-5	TRBJ2-6	CASRPEVLGANVLTF	TGTGCCAGCAGGCCCGAGGTCCTCGGGGCCAACGTCCTGACTTTC
.	.	TRBV7-9	TRBJ2-7	CASSLQGSSYEQYF	TGTGCCAGCAGCTTACAGGGTAGCTCCTACGAGCAGTACTTC
.	.	TRBV5-4	TRBJ1-1	CASSSVVGANTEAFF	TGTGCCAGCAGCAGTGTCGTGGGGGCTAACACTGAAGCTTTCTTT
.	.	TRBV5-1	TRBJ2-2	CASSQTGDAGELFF	TGCGCCAGCAGCCAAACCGGGGACGCCGGGGAGCTGTTTTTT
.	TRBD1	TRBV30	TRBJ1-2	CACGTGVGDGYTF	TGTGCCTGCGGGACAGGGGTAGGTGATGGCTACACCTTC
.	.	TRBV30	TRBJ2-7	CAWSGGTHEQYF	TGTGCCTGGAGTGGCGGGACACACGAGCAGTACTTC
.	.	TRBV11-2	TRBJ2-1	CASSSQGGEQFF	TGTGCCAGCAGCTCCCAGGGTGGGGAGCAGTTCTTC
.	TRBD1	TRBV5-1	TRBJ2-1	CASSLDRGSNEQFF	TGCGCCAGCAGCTTGGACAGGGGGTCGAATGAGCAGTTCTTC
.	.	TRBV6-6	TRBJ2-4	CASRSPGATKNIQYF	TGTGCCAGCAGAAGCCCGGGGGCTACCAAAAACATTCAGTACTTC
.	.	TRBV11-2	TRBJ1-6	CASSTQGLVFNSPLHF	TGTGCCAGCAGCACACAGGGTTTGGTCTTTAATTCACCCCTCCACTTT
.	.	TRBV7-9	TRBJ2-2	CASSPDRLWTGELFF	TGTGCCAGCAGCCCCGACCGACTGTGGACCGGGGAGCTGTTTTTT
.	.	TRBV5-1	TRBJ1-2	CASSRGPETAVRGYTF	TGCGCCAGCAGCCGAGGTCCGGAGACAGCTGTGCGTGGCTACACCTTC
.	TRBD1	TRBV18	TRBJ1-3	CASSQPGQLSGNTIYF	TGTGCCAGCTCACAACCGGGACAGCTCTCTGGAAACACCATATATTTT
.	.	TRBV27	TRBJ2-6	CASTRTGSGANVLTF	TGTGCCAGCACCCGGACGGGCTCTGGGGCCAACGTCCTGACTTTC
.	TRBD2	TRBV5-4	TRBJ2-5	CASSLLAGGRETQYF	TGTGCCAGCAGCCTCTTAGCGGGGGGAAGAGAGACCCAGTACTTC
.	.	TRBV30	TRBJ2-7	CAWKTGNEQYF	TGTGCCTGGAAAACGGGAAACGAGCAGTACTTC
once	.	TRBV7-6	TRBJ2-5	CASSLGPHGTQYF	TGTGCCAGCAGCCTAGGGCCCCATGGGACCCAGTACTTC
.	.	TRBV9	TRBJ1-1	CASSMGPKNTEAFF	TGTGCCAGCAGCATGGGACCCAAGAACACTGAAGCTTTCTTT
.	.	TRBV23-1	TRBJ1-5	CASSQSGVPLGPQHF	TGCGCCAGCAGTCAATCCGGGGTCCCGCTTGGGCCCCAGCATTTT
.	.	TRBV6-5	TRBJ2-3	CASSSQRTRTDTQYF	TGTGCCAGCAGTTCGCAGCGGACCCGCACAGATACGCAGTATTTT
.	TRBD1	TRBV29-1	TRBJ2-1	CSVAGQGVRNEQFF	TGCAGCGTTGCGGGACAGGGGGTGCGTAATGAGCAGTTCTTC
.	.	TRBV19	TRBJ2-6	CASTQWRAGANVLTF	TGTGCCAGTACTCAGTGGAGGGCTGGGGCCAACGTCCTGACTTTC
.	.	TRBV19	TRBJ2-3	CARRGYDGDTQYF	TGTGCCCGGAGAGGCTACGACGGAGATACGCAGTATTTT
.	.	TRBV6-1	TRBJ1-5	CASRQGHGQPQHF	TGTGCCAGCAGACAGGGCCACGGTCAGCCCCAGCATTTT
.	TRBD1	TRBV5-1	TRBJ2-1	CASSLVLTGTGNEQFF	TGCGCCAGCAGCTTGGTTTTGACCGGGACAGGGAATGAGCAGTTCTTC
.	.	TRBV7-2	TRBJ1-5	CASSLAWDQPQHF	TGTGCCAGCAGCTTGGCATGGGATCAGCCCCAGCATTTT
.	.	TRBV7-9	TRBJ2-7	CASSLRTGGYEQYF	TGTGCCAGCAGCTTGCGGACCGGCGGGTACGAGCAGTACTTC
.	TRBD1	TRBV18	TRBJ2-7	CASSPVGQGLSSSYEQYF	TGTGCCAGCTCACCAGTGGGACAGGGTCTCTCCAGCTCCTACGAGCAGTACTTC
once	.	TRBV30	TRBJ2-6	CAWSVRQTSSGANVLTF	TGTGCCTGGAGTGTACGACAGACCAGCTCTGGGGCCAACGTCCTGACTTTC
.	.	TRBV5-4	TRBJ2-3	CASSLGGPALIDTQYF	TGTGCCAGCAGCCTGGGGGGACCCGCCTTGATAGATACGCAGTATTTT
.	TRBD2	TRBV7-2	TRBJ2-7	CASSLAHLSGRGGSDEQYF	TGTGCCAGCAGCTTAGCCCACCTTTCGGGGCGGGGGGGCTCAGACGAGCAGTACTTC
.	.	TRBV2	TRBJ1-4	CASSAQGSNEKLFF	TGTGCCAGCAGTGCCCAGGGGTCTAATGAAAAACTGTTTTTT